These T cell receptor beta chains were read from a single sample in a study of blood T cells in healthy people across ages. TCRdb analysed the 5' RACE reads with MiXCR anew, one entry per CDR3 protein. The sample has some 760,000 distinct CDR3 sequences; 20% to 25% are singletons. These data were also reused for a study on T cells of mothers and their children.

What was sequenced was blood. All receptors come from a boy under 18 in good health. Each CDR3 is given with its conserved first and last residue. The D gene is left open where the match is weak. A row's size may be missing; if present it is once, few, many or a size class.

DNA: TGTGCCAGCAGCCAGCTCTTCGACGGGGAGACCCAGTACTTC; CDR3: CASSQLFDGETQYF; D: .; size: .; V: TRBV3-1; J: TRBJ2-5
DNA: TGTGCCACCAGTGGGCTTGGGACTCCGAACACCGGGGAGCTGTTTTTT; CDR3: CATSGLGTPNTGELFF; D: .; size: .; V: TRBV24-1; J: TRBJ2-2
DNA: TGCAGTGCTAGAGTTGGCGGGAGAGATGGCGGGGAGCTGTTTTTT; CDR3: CSARVGGRDGGELFF; D: TRBD2; size: .; V: TRBV20-1; J: TRBJ2-2
DNA: TGTGCCAGTCCTCCGGGGATTGGGTCACCCCTCCACTTT; CDR3: CASPPGIGSPLHF; D: .; size: few; V: TRBV6-6; J: TRBJ1-6
DNA: TGCGCCAGCAGCCTAATGCCTAGCGGGAGGGGCAATGAGCAGTTCTTC; CDR3: CASSLMPSGRGNEQFF; D: TRBD2; size: .; V: TRBV4-1; J: TRBJ2-1
DNA: TGTGCCAGCAGCCAAGTTCAGGGTACCAATTCACCCCTCCACTTT; CDR3: CASSQVQGTNSPLHF; D: .; size: few; V: TRBV3-1; J: TRBJ1-6
DNA: TGTGCCAGCAGCCGAGGGGGCGTCGGCACAGATACGCAGTATTTT; CDR3: CASSRGGVGTDTQYF; D: TRBD1; size: few; V: TRBV5-6; J: TRBJ2-3
DNA: TGCAGTGCTAGAGATCCCTTTAGCGGGGCGCAGTTCTTC; CDR3: CSARDPFSGAQFF; D: TRBD2; size: .; V: TRBV20-1; J: TRBJ2-1
DNA: TGTGCCAGCTCACCGGGCAGGTCGAACACTGAAGCTTTCTTT; CDR3: CASSPGRSNTEAFF; D: .; size: once; V: TRBV18; J: TRBJ1-1
DNA: TGTGCCAGCAGACCCCTCAATTCACCCCTCCACTTT; CDR3: CASRPLNSPLHF; D: .; size: .; V: TRBV6-2/TRBV6-3; J: TRBJ1-6
DNA: TGTGCCAGCAGGTTGGAGGGCTCCTACGAGCAGTACTTC; CDR3: CASRLEGSYEQYF; D: .; size: few; V: TRBV7-2; J: TRBJ2-7
DNA: TGTGCCAGCAGCTTAGTGAGACTAGCGGCCAATGAGCAGTTCTTC; CDR3: CASSLVRLAANEQFF; D: TRBD2; size: .; V: TRBV7-9; J: TRBJ2-1
DNA: TGTGCCAGCAGCCTCGGGTTGGGCGGGACTAACGTCAATGAGCAGTTCTTC; CDR3: CASSLGLGGTNVNEQFF; D: TRBD2; size: .; V: TRBV6-1; J: TRBJ2-1
DNA: TGTGCCAGCTTGGGACTAGCGGGGGCCAGCAGCTCCTACGAGCAGTACTTC; CDR3: CASLGLAGASSSYEQYF; D: TRBD2; size: .; V: TRBV7-9; J: TRBJ2-7
DNA: TGTGCCAGCAGCACTGGAAAAGGTTCCGCAGATACGCAGTATTTT; CDR3: CASSTGKGSADTQYF; D: .; size: .; V: TRBV7-9; J: TRBJ2-3
DNA: TGTGCCAGACCAACACGGGGGACGCATAACTATGGCTACACCTTC; CDR3: CARPTRGTHNYGYTF; D: .; size: .; V: TRBV27; J: TRBJ1-2
DNA: TGTGCCAGCAGCGTAACAGGGTACTATGGCTACACCTTC; CDR3: CASSVTGYYGYTF; D: .; size: .; V: TRBV7-9; J: TRBJ1-2
DNA: TGTGCCAGCAGCACATCAGAATCGTATGAGCAGTTCTTC; CDR3: CASSTSESYEQFF; D: .; size: few; V: TRBV7-2; J: TRBJ2-1
DNA: TGTGCCAGCAGCTTAGAGCGGGGGTCACACAATGAGCAGTTCTTC; CDR3: CASSLERGSHNEQFF; D: TRBD2; size: .; V: TRBV7-2; J: TRBJ2-1
DNA: TGTGCCAGTAGTATTCTAGCGGGGCCCTACGAGCAGTACTTC; CDR3: CASSILAGPYEQYF; D: TRBD2; size: .; V: TRBV19; J: TRBJ2-7
DNA: TGTGCCAGTAGTACACAGGGGGCAAGGGAGACCCAGTACTTC; CDR3: CASSTQGARETQYF; D: TRBD1; size: few; V: TRBV19; J: TRBJ2-5
DNA: TGTGCCAGCAGTTACTCGATCACCTGGGACAAGAACTATGGCTACACCTTC; CDR3: CASSYSITWDKNYGYTF; D: .; size: few; V: TRBV6-5; J: TRBJ1-2
DNA: TGTGCCAGCAGCTTAAGGGTGGGGGACGAGACCCAGTACTTC; CDR3: CASSLRVGDETQYF; D: .; size: .; V: TRBV7-8; J: TRBJ2-5
DNA: TGTGCCAGCAGTCAGCCCTCCCTGAACAGCGTGGTCGGAGAGACCCAGTACTTC; CDR3: CASSQPSLNSVVGETQYF; D: .; size: .; V: TRBV28; J: TRBJ2-5
DNA: TGTGCCAGCAGCTCCCAGCGGGAGCCCCACAATGAGCAGTTCTTC; CDR3: CASSSQREPHNEQFF; D: TRBD2; size: few; V: TRBV11-2; J: TRBJ2-1
DNA: TGTGCCAGCAGCCCGGGGACTAGCGGGGTAAGAGAAGAGACCCAGTACTTC; CDR3: CASSPGTSGVREETQYF; D: TRBD2; size: few; V: TRBV7-2; J: TRBJ2-5
DNA: TGTGCCAGCAGACCGGACAGGGAGGGTATGGATGAGCAGTTCTTC; CDR3: CASRPDREGMDEQFF; D: .; size: .; V: TRBV6-1; J: TRBJ2-1
DNA: TGTGCCAGCAGCGGATCTCCTAGCCCCCCAGAGACCCAGTACTTC; CDR3: CASSGSPSPPETQYF; D: .; size: few; V: TRBV7-3; J: TRBJ2-5
DNA: TGTGCCAGCAGTCGAAAACAGGGTAGAGTGGACACTGAAGCTTTCTTT; CDR3: CASSRKQGRVDTEAFF; D: .; size: .; V: TRBV27; J: TRBJ1-1
DNA: TGTGCCAGCAGTCCGGGACTAGGTCAATCTGAGCAGTTCTTC; CDR3: CASSPGLGQSEQFF; D: TRBD2; size: few; V: TRBV6-1; J: TRBJ2-1
DNA: TGTGCCAGCAGCTTAAGTGCTGGGTCCTACAATGAGCAGTTCTTC; CDR3: CASSLSAGSYNEQFF; D: .; size: .; V: TRBV11-3; J: TRBJ2-1
DNA: TGCGCCAGCAGCCAGGACGTGAGCGGGAGTCCCCTATCCTACGAGCAGTACTTC; CDR3: CASSQDVSGSPLSYEQYF; D: TRBD2; size: few; V: TRBV4-1; J: TRBJ2-7
DNA: TGCAGCGCCGGGACTCACACCGGGGAGCTGTTTTTT; CDR3: CSAGTHTGELFF; D: .; size: few; V: TRBV29-1; J: TRBJ2-2
DNA: TGTGCCAGCAGCTTAGCGACGGGCGCGAACACCGGGGAGCTGTTTTTT; CDR3: CASSLATGANTGELFF; D: .; size: .; V: TRBV7-9; J: TRBJ2-2
DNA: TGCAGCGTGGGTCCGGGACTAGCTAGGTACCAAGAGACCCAGTACTTC; CDR3: CSVGPGLARYQETQYF; D: TRBD2; size: few; V: TRBV29-1; J: TRBJ2-5
DNA: TGTGCCAGCAGCGCACCCATCCAAGAGACCCAGTACTTC; CDR3: CASSAPIQETQYF; D: .; size: .; V: TRBV13; J: TRBJ2-5
DNA: TGTGCCAGCAGCCTAACGGCGGACTCACCCCTCCACTTT; CDR3: CASSLTADSPLHF; D: .; size: .; V: TRBV7-3; J: TRBJ1-6
DNA: TGTGCCATCGGGATCGGCACTGAAGCTTTCTTT; CDR3: CAIGIGTEAFF; D: .; size: .; V: TRBV10-3; J: TRBJ1-1
DNA: TGTGCCAGCAGCCGAGGGGGTCCCAATGAAAAACTGTTTTTT; CDR3: CASSRGGPNEKLFF; D: .; size: .; V: TRBV7-9; J: TRBJ1-4
DNA: TGCAGCGTTGAACTGGCTACCAGCAGTCTCTACAATGAGCAGTTCTTC; CDR3: CSVELATSSLYNEQFF; D: .; size: few; V: TRBV29-1; J: TRBJ2-1
DNA: TGTGCCAGCAGCCTGACAGGGACACAAAAAGAGACCCAGTACTTC; CDR3: CASSLTGTQKETQYF; D: TRBD1; size: .; V: TRBV9; J: TRBJ2-5
DNA: TGTGCCAGCAGCCAAGATTCGACTAGCGGGAGTACCGAGCAGTACTTC; CDR3: CASSQDSTSGSTEQYF; D: TRBD2; size: .; V: TRBV4-2; J: TRBJ2-7
DNA: TGCAGCGTTGCTCTCACACTCGGCTACGAGCAGTACTTC; CDR3: CSVALTLGYEQYF; D: .; size: .; V: TRBV29-1; J: TRBJ2-7
DNA: TGTGCCAGTAGCTCCACGGACAGGGGGCTGGCCAACGTCCTGACTTTC; CDR3: CASSSTDRGLANVLTF; D: TRBD1; size: few; V: TRBV28; J: TRBJ2-6
DNA: TGCAGCTCATACAGGGGAGGCGAGACCCAGTACTTC; CDR3: CSSYRGGETQYF; D: .; size: .; V: TRBV29-1; J: TRBJ2-5
DNA: TGTGCCAGCAGCTTGGCGAGGGACAGCGGAGAGACCCAGTACTTC; CDR3: CASSLARDSGETQYF; D: TRBD1; size: many; V: TRBV7-9; J: TRBJ2-5
DNA: TGCAGCGCTAAAACAGGGTTGGGCAAAGAGACCCAGTACTTC; CDR3: CSAKTGLGKETQYF; D: .; size: .; V: TRBV29-1; J: TRBJ2-5
DNA: TGCGCCAGCAGCCAAGATAGACAGTTCCTAGCCAAAAACATTCAGTACTTC; CDR3: CASSQDRQFLAKNIQYF; D: .; size: few; V: TRBV4-3; J: TRBJ2-4
DNA: TGCGCCAGCAGTGAGTCACACGGGGGCAATCAGCCCCAGCATTTT; CDR3: CASSESHGGNQPQHF; D: .; size: .; V: TRBV10-1; J: TRBJ1-5
DNA: TGTGCCAGCAGCTTAGGCCCTAGCGAGATTGAGCAGTTCTTC; CDR3: CASSLGPSEIEQFF; D: .; size: few; V: TRBV13; J: TRBJ2-1
DNA: TGTGCCAGCAGTACCGACGGGCCCACGTACAAAAACATTCAGTACTTC; CDR3: CASSTDGPTYKNIQYF; D: .; size: few; V: TRBV12-3/TRBV12-4; J: TRBJ2-4
DNA: TGTGCCAGCAGGAACAGGGGCGCAGATACGCAGTATTTT; CDR3: CASRNRGADTQYF; D: TRBD1; size: .; V: TRBV4-2; J: TRBJ2-3
DNA: TGCGCCAGCAGCCAAGGGGCGGGACAGACTTACGAGCAGTACTTC; CDR3: CASSQGAGQTYEQYF; D: .; size: .; V: TRBV4-3; J: TRBJ2-7
DNA: TGTGCCAGCAAATACGGGGGCCGGTCGTCACCCCTCCACTTT; CDR3: CASKYGGRSSPLHF; D: .; size: .; V: TRBV12-3/TRBV12-4; J: TRBJ1-6
DNA: TGTGCCAGCAGTGGGGCTAGCTACGCCTACAATGAGCAGTTCTTC; CDR3: CASSGASYAYNEQFF; D: .; size: few; V: TRBV25-1; J: TRBJ2-1
DNA: TGTGCCTGTGTAGGGGTTGGCTACGAGCAGTACTTC; CDR3: CACVGVGYEQYF; D: .; size: .; V: TRBV11-2; J: TRBJ2-7
DNA: TGTGCCAGCAGTAATCAGGGCGGAGGCACCGGGGAGCTGTTTTTT; CDR3: CASSNQGGGTGELFF; D: .; size: few; V: TRBV2; J: TRBJ2-2
DNA: TGTGCCAGCATCGTTTTTTACAGGGGGCTATACGAGCAGTACTTC; CDR3: CASIVFYRGLYEQYF; D: .; size: .; V: TRBV21-1; J: TRBJ2-7
DNA: TGTGCCAGTAACACAGGCTTGGGGGAGCAGTACTTC; CDR3: CASNTGLGEQYF; D: .; size: .; V: TRBV19; J: TRBJ2-5